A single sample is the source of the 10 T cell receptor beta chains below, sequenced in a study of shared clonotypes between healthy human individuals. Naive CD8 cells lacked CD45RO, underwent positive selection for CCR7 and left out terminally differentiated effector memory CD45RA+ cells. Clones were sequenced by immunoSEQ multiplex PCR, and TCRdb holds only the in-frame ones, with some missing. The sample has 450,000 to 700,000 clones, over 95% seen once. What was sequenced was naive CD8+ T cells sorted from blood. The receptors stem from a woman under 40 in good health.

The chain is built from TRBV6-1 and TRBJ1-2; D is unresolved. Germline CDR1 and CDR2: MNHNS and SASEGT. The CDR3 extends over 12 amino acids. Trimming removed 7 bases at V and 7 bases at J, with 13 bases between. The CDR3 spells CASIAVTSGYTF. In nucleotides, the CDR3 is TGTGCCAGCATAGCGGTGACGAGTGGCTACACCTTC.

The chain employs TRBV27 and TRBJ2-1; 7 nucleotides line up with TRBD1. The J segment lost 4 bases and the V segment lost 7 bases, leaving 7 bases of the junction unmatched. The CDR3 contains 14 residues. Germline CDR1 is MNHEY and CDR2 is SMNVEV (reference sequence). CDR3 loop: CASTLDRLYNEQFF. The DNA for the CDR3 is TGTGCCAGCACCCTGGACAGGTTGTACAATGAGCAGTTCTTC.

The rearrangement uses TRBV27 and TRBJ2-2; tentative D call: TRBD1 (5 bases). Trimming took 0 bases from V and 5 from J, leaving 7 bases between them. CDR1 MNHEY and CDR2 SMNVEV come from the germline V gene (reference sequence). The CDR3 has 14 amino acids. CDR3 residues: CASSLSQGTGELFF. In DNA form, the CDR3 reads TGTGCCAGCAGTTTATCCCAGGGAACCGGGGAGCTGTTTTTT.

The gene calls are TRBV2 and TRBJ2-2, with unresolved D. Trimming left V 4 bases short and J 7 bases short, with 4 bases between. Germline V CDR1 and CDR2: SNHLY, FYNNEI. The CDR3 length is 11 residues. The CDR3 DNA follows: TGTGCCAGCAGTGTTGGCGGGGAGCTGTTTTTT. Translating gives CASSVGGELFF.

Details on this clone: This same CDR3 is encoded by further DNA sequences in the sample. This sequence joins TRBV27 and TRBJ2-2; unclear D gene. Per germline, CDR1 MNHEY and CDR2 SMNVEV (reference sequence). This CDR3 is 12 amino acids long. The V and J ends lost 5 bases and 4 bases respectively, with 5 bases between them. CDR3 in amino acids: CASSLRTGELFF. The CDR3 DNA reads TGTGCCAGCAGTCTCCGCACCGGGGAGCTGTTTTTT.

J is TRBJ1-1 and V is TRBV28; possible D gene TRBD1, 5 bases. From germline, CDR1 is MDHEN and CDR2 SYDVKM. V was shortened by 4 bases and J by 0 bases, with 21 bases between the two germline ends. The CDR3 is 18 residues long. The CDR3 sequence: CASSSGTWVILMNTEAFF. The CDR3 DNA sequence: TGTGCCAGCAGTTCCGGGACCTGGGTTATTCTGATGAACACTGAAGCTTTCTTT.

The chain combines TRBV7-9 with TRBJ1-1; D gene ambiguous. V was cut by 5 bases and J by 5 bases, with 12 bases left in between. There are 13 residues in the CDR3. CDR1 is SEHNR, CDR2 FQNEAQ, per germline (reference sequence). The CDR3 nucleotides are TGTGCCAGCAGCCTCTGGGGTCCGACTGAAGCTTTCTTT. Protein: CASSLWGPTEAFF.

The CDR3 loop is CASSQMWNYEQYF. DNA for the CDR3: TGTGCCAGCAGTCAGATGTGGAACTACGAGCAGTACTTC. This chain links TRBV27 with TRBJ2-7, with no clear D. The CDR3 loop spans 13 amino acids. Germline CDR1 is MNHEY and CDR2 is SMNVEV (reference sequence). V dropped 5 bases and J dropped 3 bases, with 11 bases sitting between them.

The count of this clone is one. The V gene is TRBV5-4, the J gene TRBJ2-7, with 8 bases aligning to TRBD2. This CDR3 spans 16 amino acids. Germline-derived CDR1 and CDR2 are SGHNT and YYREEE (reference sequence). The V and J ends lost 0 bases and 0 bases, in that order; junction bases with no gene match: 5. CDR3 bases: TGTGCCAGCAGCTTGGAGGCTAGCGGGCTCTCCTACGAGCAGTACTTC. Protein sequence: CASSLEASGLSYEQYF.

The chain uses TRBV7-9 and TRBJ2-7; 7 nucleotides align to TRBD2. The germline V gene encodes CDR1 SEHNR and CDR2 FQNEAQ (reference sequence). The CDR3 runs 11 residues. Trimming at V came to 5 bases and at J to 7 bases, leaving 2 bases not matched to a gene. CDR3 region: CASSGGGEQYF. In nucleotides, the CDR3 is TGTGCCAGCAGCGGGGGAGGGGAGCAGTACTTC.